This TCR beta chain was obtained from a study of T cells after yellow fever vaccination. Findings of the study overall: The booster saw the reappearance of most primary-vaccination clones (approximately 96% CD4, about 85% CD8).

This clonotype was counted between two and nine times. Its matching antigen is unknown. The CDR3 is 11 residues long. CDR1 and CDR2 from the germline V gene are LGHNT and FRNRAP. The germline V and J ends were trimmed by 6 bases and 5 bases, with 7 bases remaining between them. TCRdb ran MiXCR on the 5' RACE reads and lists one entry per CDR3 protein. The profile covers 170,000 or so distinct CDR3 sequences, with roughly 9% appearing a single time and approximately 39% taken by the ten largest. This sequence originates from a man younger than 35 who received the YFV17D yellow fever vaccine. The chain couples TRBV12-5 to TRBJ1-1; D remains ambiguous. The material sequenced was CD8+ T cells sorted from PBMCs, taken 45 days after the yellow fever booster vaccination. CDR3 nucleotides: TGTGCTAGTGGGACGGGGACTGAAGCTTTCTTT. Its protein product is CASGTGTEAFF.